Listed here are 24 T cell receptor beta chains from one sample, sequenced in a study of blood T cells in healthy people across ages (dated by TCRdb to 2014 to 2015). Library prep was done by 5' RACE. TCRdb lists the instrument as Illumina HiSeq 2500. A second PCR of roughly 7 to 12 cycles was run with a J-beta primer mix and a sample-barcoded 5' primer. The public reads were quality trimmed at Q25 with fastp and then assembled into clones with MiXCR by TCRdb, keeping productive beta chains. Rows with one shared CDR3 protein collapse into an entry with the most common genes and DNA. The sample table shows roughly 800,000 distinct CDR3 sequences, and more than 45% are seen once. In total, the top ten clones hold approximately 21% of the sample. Sequences were obtained from blood. The receptors originated from a man between 25 and 39 years old in good health.

This clonotype was picked up one time. The V call is TRBV27, the J call TRBJ1-1; D gene unclear. The CDR3 covers 14 residues. Germline values: CDR1 MNHEY, CDR2 SMNVEV (reference sequence). Trimming left V 5 bases short and J 0 bases short, with 10 bases between. CDR3 region: CASSDPALNTEAFF. Here the CDR3 DNA reads TGTGCCAGCAGTGACCCCGCGTTGAACACTGAAGCTTTCTTT.

The genes are TRBV7-9 and TRBJ1-6; D not certain. V lost 5 bases and J lost 5, with 10 bases in between. Germline V gene sequence: CDR1 SEHNR, CDR2 FQNEAQ (reference sequence). This CDR3 contains 14 residues. The CDR3 sequence: CASSPGFDNSPLHF. CDR3 DNA sequence: TGTGCCAGCAGCCCCGGGTTCGATAATTCACCCCTCCACTTT.

A note on this clonotype: At one end, the junction sequence differs from germline, possibly due to a read error. The chain joins TRBV7-2 to TRBJ2-5; 7 bases fit TRBD2. The CDR3 runs to 15 residues. The germline V gene has CDR1 SGHTA and CDR2 FQGNSA. DNA of the CDR3: TGTGCCAGCAACTTAGTTGGGGGGGGTCGGGAGACCCAGTACTTC. Translation gives CASNLVGGGRETQYF.

This chain uses TRBV5-6 with TRBJ2-1, with 7 bases that match TRBD1. Trimming took 0 bases from V and 0 from J; bases not matched to a gene: 9. Germline lookup yields CDR1 SGHDT and CDR2 YYEEEE. The CDR3 is 18 amino acids. CDR3 nucleotide sequence: TGTGCCAGCAGCTTGGCGCTCGGAAACAGGGGCTCCTACAATGAGCAGTTCTTC. Encoded protein: CASSLALGNRGSYNEQFF. The full variable domain, in which reference TRBV5-6 and TRBJ2-1 provide the parts outside the CDR3, is DAGVTQSPTHLIKTRGQQVTLRCSPKSGHDTVSWYQQALGQGPQFIFQYYEEEERQRGNFPDRFSGHQFPNYSSELNVNALLLGDSALYLCASSLALGNRGSYNEQFFGPGTRLTVL.

The genes are TRBV30 and TRBJ2-1; D is perhaps TRBD2 (6 bases). The V end lost 1 base, the J end lost 0 bases, and 13 bases lay between the germline ends. The CDR3 runs 16 residues. Germline V gives CDR1 GTSNPN, CDR2 SVGIG (reference sequence). Written as DNA, the CDR3 is TGTGCCTGGAGTGGGGACTTAAGAAGCTCCTACAATGAGCAGTTCTTC. Amino acids: CAWSGDLRSSYNEQFF.

V gene TRBV20-1 combines with J gene TRBJ1-2; no reliable D call. This CDR3 comprises 13 residues. The germline gives CDR1 DFQATT, CDR2 SNEGSKA (reference sequence). V shed 0 bases and J shed 0 bases, with 5 bases lying between them. The CDR3 sequence: CSARDTANYGYTF. CDR3 nucleotides: TGCAGTGCTAGAGATACTGCTAACTATGGCTACACCTTC.

This clonotype was seen only a few times. The rearrangement links TRBV20-1 to TRBJ1-4; TRBD1 might be the D (5 bases). CDR3 length: 14 residues. Germline V gene data show CDR1 as DFQATT and CDR2 as SNEGSKA (reference sequence). V shed 6 bases and J shed 2 bases, with 13 bases lying between them. CDR3 coding DNA: TGCAGTGCACTGGGGGGGACGACTAATGAAAAACTGTTTTTT. It is translated as CSALGGTTNEKLFF.

DNA of the CDR3: TGTGCCAGCAGCCCCAAGGTACAGGATAGGGCCAATGAGCAGTTCTTC. It specifies CASSPKVQDRANEQFF. The chain employs TRBV7-2 and TRBJ2-1, with D possibly TRBD1 on 5 matching bases. Germline V lookup: CDR1 SGHTA, CDR2 FQGNSA. The CDR3 sequence is 16 residues long. V was shortened by 5 bases and J by 6 bases, with 20 bases between the two germline ends.

The rearrangement links TRBV20-1 to TRBJ2-7; TRBD1 agrees at 10 bases. Per the germline V gene, CDR1 is DFQATT and CDR2 is SNEGSKA (reference sequence). The CDR3 spans 14 residues. The ends lost 2 bases at V and 4 bases at J; junction bases unmatched: 5. CDR3 DNA: TGCAGTGCTAGATCGGGACAGGGGAAGTACGAGCAGTACTTC. Protein: CSARSGQGKYEQYF.

The gene calls are TRBV6-6 and TRBJ2-3; TRBD1 or TRBD2 may be the D gene (5 bases each). The CDR3 has 12 amino acids. Per germline, CDR1 MNHNY and CDR2 SVGAGI (reference sequence). Trimming cost V 8 bases and J 6 bases, with 12 bases left between them. The CDR3 nucleotides are TGTGCCAGCCTGAGCGAGGGGGATACGCAGTATTTT. Translating gives CASLSEGDTQYF.

This chain links TRBV7-2 with TRBJ2-4, with 7 bases fitting TRBD1. The J call may be wrong; the DNA end is better matched by TRBJ2-7. This CDR3 is 15 amino acids long. The germline V gene has CDR1 SGHTA and CDR2 FQGNSA. Written as DNA, the CDR3 is TGTGCCAGCAGCTTAGAAGGACAGGTCAGCGTCGAGCAGTACTTC. Its translation: CASSLEGQVSVEQYF.

The chain combines TRBV29-1 with TRBJ2-4, with 8 bases that match TRBD1. The DNA end favors TRBJ2-7, so the J call may be wrong. Germline V CDR1 and CDR2: SQVTM, ANQGSEA. This CDR3 region has 12 residues. Here the CDR3 reads CSVQGAVYEQYF. The CDR3 nucleotides are TGCAGCGTCCAGGGGGCAGTCTACGAGCAGTACTTC.

This rearrangement joins TRBV6-2 or TRBV6-3 to TRBJ1-5; 7 bases agree with TRBD1. Trimming cost V 6 bases and J 7 bases; bases outside gene matches: 9. The CDR3 runs to 14 residues. Germline assignment: CDR1 MNHEY and CDR2 SVGEGT. The CDR3 protein is CASRPDRENQPQHF. The CDR3 nucleotides are TGTGCCAGCAGACCCGACAGGGAGAACCAGCCCCAGCATTTT.

In this sample, this clonotype turned up a few times. The chain links TRBV20-1 to TRBJ2-5; D assignment may be TRBD1 or TRBD2 (7 bases each). The CDR3 runs 16 residues. Trimming pared 6 bases from V and 3 bases from J, leaving 23 bases between. Germline loops: CDR1 DFQATT, CDR2 SNEGSKA (reference sequence). The CDR3 loop reads CSAIPSGGGPKETQYF. In DNA, the CDR3 is TGCAGTGCCATTCCCTCAGGGGGGGGACCCAAAGAGACCCAGTACTTC.

The chain couples TRBV20-1 to TRBJ2-7, with a weak D call TRBD2 (6 bases). Trimming shortened V by 4 bases and J by 4 bases, and 14 bases separated the two germline ends. Germline V CDR1 and CDR2: DFQATT, SNEGSKA (reference sequence). This CDR3 contains 13 residues. CDR3 sequence: CSATRDWDYEQYF. As DNA, the CDR3 is TGCAGTGCTACGAGGGACTGGGATTACGAGCAGTACTTC.

This clonotype has just one count. The rearrangement joins TRBV18 to TRBJ2-5, with a tentative D call TRBD1 (7 bases). The CDR3 has 16 amino acids. Per the germline V gene, CDR1 is KGHSH and CDR2 is LQKENI. V was pared by 0 bases and J by 1 base, with 12 bases between. DNA for the CDR3: TGTGCCAGCTCACCACCGGGGGGACAGCTCCAAGAGACCCAGTACTTC. The encoded protein is CASSPPGGQLQETQYF.

Only one count was recorded for this clonotype. V usage is TRBV5-1 and J usage is TRBJ2-1; 10 positions match TRBD2. Germline lookup yields CDR1 SGHRS and CDR2 YFSETQ. The CDR3 contains 14 residues. With V trimmed by 6 bases and J by 4 bases, 4 bases remained unmatched. In DNA, the CDR3 is TGCGCCAGCAAACTAGCGGGAAATTACAATGAGCAGTTCTTC. It specifies CASKLAGNYNEQFF.

Comments on this clonotype: Compared with germline, one end of the junction differs, possibly owing to a read error. This sequence joins TRBV15 and TRBJ2-6, with 7 positions matching TRBD1. Germline lookup yields CDR1 LNHNV and CDR2 YYDKDF (reference sequence). The CDR3 sequence is 16 residues long. In nucleotides, the CDR3 is TGTGCCGCCAGCAGAGACAGGGTGCGTGGGGCCAACGTCCTGACTTTC. It yields the protein CAASRDRVRGANVLTF.

This clonotype was detected ten times or more. Sequence at one end of the junction differs from germline and may be a read error. V usage is TRBV24-1 and J usage is TRBJ2-3; D may correspond to TRBD1 or TRBD2 (5 bases each). The CDR3 runs 16 residues. Per the germline V gene, CDR1 is KGHDR and CDR2 is SFDVKD. The CDR3 DNA reads as TGTGCCACCAGTGACCCCGGGACCTCCAGCAGAGATACGCAGTATTTT. This translates into CATSDPGTSSRDTQYF.

This clonotype has only one observation. The chain couples TRBV27 to TRBJ2-6; no definite D call. There are 15 residues in the CDR3. Germline V lookup: CDR1 MNHEY, CDR2 SMNVEV (reference sequence). Trimming removed 2 bases at V and 2 bases at J, with 7 bases between. The CDR3 region has the DNA TGTGCCAGCAGTTTAAATCCGGCTGGGGCCAACGTCCTGACTTTC. Its translation: CASSLNPAGANVLTF.

The V and J genes are TRBV20-1 and TRBJ2-5, with 9 nucleotides matching TRBD2. CDR3 length equals 15 residues. Looked up from germline, CDR1 is DFQATT and CDR2 is SNEGSKA (reference sequence). V trimming: 0 bases; J trimming: 5 bases; junction bases outside the gene matches: 7. DNA of the CDR3: TGCAGTGCTAGAGATGGCGGGGGGGCTTGGGAGACCCAGTACTTC. It encodes CSARDGGGAWETQYF.

The V gene is TRBV6-2 or TRBV6-3, the J gene TRBJ2-1; D remains unclear. The CDR3 length is 14 residues. Germline assignment: CDR1 MNHEY and CDR2 SVGEGT. Trimming left V 5 bases short and J 8 bases short, with 16 bases between. The CDR3, as DNA: TGTGCCAGCAGTCCCAACCTCTACTCCGATGAGCAGTTCTTC. Translating it yields CASSPNLYSDEQFF.

CDR3 nucleotide sequence: TGTGCCAGCACTATGGTGGTCGGAGGTACGCAGTATTTT. Encoded protein: CASTMVVGGTQYF. This chain uses TRBV28 with TRBJ2-3; possibly TRBD2 for D (5 bases). From germline, CDR1 is MDHEN and CDR2 SYDVKM. This CDR3 contains 13 residues. Trimming removed 7 bases at V and 8 bases at J, with 16 bases between.

The chain couples TRBV7-6 to TRBJ2-1; the match to TRBD2 covers 7 bases. This CDR3 has 15 amino acids. Germline values: CDR1 SGHVS, CDR2 FNYEAQ. The trim removed 1 base at V and 6 bases at J, leaving 6 bases unmatched. CDR3 residues: CASSLDGERGNEQFF. In DNA form, the CDR3 reads TGTGCCAGCAGCTTAGACGGGGAGCGGGGCAATGAGCAGTTCTTC. The whole variable domain, filled in from reference TRBV7-6 and TRBJ2-1, reads GAGVSQSPRYKVTKRGQDVALRCDPISGHVSLYWYRQALGQGPEFLTYFNYEAQQDKSGLPNDRFSAERPEGSISTLTIQRTEQRDSAMYRCASSLDGERGNEQFFGPGTRLTVL.